Each of the 22 T cell receptor beta chains below was sequenced from the same sample in a study of blood T cell repertoires in COVID-19. The repertoire was sequenced with immunoSEQ multiplex PCR; TCRdb's copy has only in-frame clones and lacks some. The data show around 94,000 clones, 80% to 95% seen once. Input material: peripheral blood. All receptors come from a woman between 45 and 60 years old with COVID-19, enrolled during active disease.

V gene TRBV6-5 combines with J gene TRBJ1-2; maybe TRBD1 (6 bases). The CDR3 loop spans 12 amino acids. Germline V gene data show CDR1 as MNHEY and CDR2 as SVGAGI. V lost 7 bases, J lost 5 bases, and 11 bases lay in between. As DNA, the CDR3 is TGTGCCAGCACCGCAGGGGATTATGGCTACACCTTC. Its protein product is CASTAGDYGYTF.

The chain links TRBV2 to TRBJ1-1; no clear D. The germline CDR1 and CDR2 sequences are SNHLY and FYNNEI. Trimming took off 3 bases at V and 11 bases at J, with 16 bases between the two ends. This CDR3 spans 13 amino acids. CDR3 sequence reads: CASSDIVRSVAFF. The CDR3 DNA follows: TGTGCCAGCAGTGACATTGTCAGGTCGGTGGCTTTCTTT.

V usage is TRBV28 and J usage is TRBJ2-7; the match to TRBD2 covers 9 bases. After removal of 6 bases from V and 2 bases from J, the junction contained 11 bases not matched to a gene. Germline assignment: CDR1 MDHEN and CDR2 SYDVKM. This CDR3 is 16 amino acids long. The CDR3 region has the DNA TGTGCCAGCAGCTCGCCTCGTCGCGGGGGGGCCTACGAGCAGTACGTC. Amino acids: CASSSPRRGGAYEQYV.

This rearrangement joins TRBV7-8 to TRBJ1-2; D not resolved. CDR3 size: 14 residues. Germline V gene data show CDR1 as SGHVS and CDR2 as FQNEAQ. V dropped 6 bases and J dropped 7 bases, with 18 bases sitting between them. The CDR3 nucleotides read TGTGCCAGCAGTCCACGCGGGTGGGTTGCTGGCTACACCTTC. It yields the protein CASSPRGWVAGYTF.

This sequence joins TRBV4-1 and TRBJ1-1; tentatively, D is TRBD1 (6 bases). The CDR3 length is 17 residues. Germline V CDR1 and CDR2: MGHRA, YSYEKL. Trimming pared 3 bases from V and 4 bases from J, leaving 21 bases between. CDR3 in DNA: TGCGCCAGCAGCCAGGAGGGACTACAGGGAGTTAGCACTGAAGCTTTCTTT. As protein: CASSQEGLQGVSTEAFF.

The V call is TRBV13, the J call TRBJ2-2; unclear D gene. The CDR3 totals 15 residues. Germline CDR1 is PRHDT and CDR2 is FYEKMQ (reference sequence). Between the trimmed V and J ends, which lost 5 bases and 3 bases, there was a span of 13 bases. The CDR3 region has the DNA TGTGCCAGCAGCCTTCGGTCGATCTACACCGGGGAGCTGTTTTTT. Residues: CASSLRSIYTGELFF.

The rearrangement links TRBV5-4 to TRBJ2-1; tentative D call: TRBD1 (5 bases). Trimming removed 0 bases at V and 5 bases at J, with 15 bases between. CDR1 and CDR2 (germline): SGHNT, YYREEE (reference sequence). This CDR3 has 16 amino acids. CDR3 sequence: CASSLGPLKGNNEQFF. The CDR3 DNA reads TGTGCCAGCAGCTTGGGTCCCCTCAAGGGGAACAATGAGCAGTTCTTC.

The CDR3 nucleotides read TGTGCCAGCAGCTTAGACTTCGGGACAGACCACACTGAAGCTTTCTTT. Translation: CASSLDFGTDHTEAFF. The chain has TRBV11-3 and TRBJ1-1; 7 bases fit TRBD1. J gave up 3 bases and V 0 bases, and 7 bases lay outside the gene matches. From germline, CDR1 is SGHNT and CDR2 YENEEA. The CDR3 has 16 residues. The full variable domain, with the rest looked up from reference TRBV11-3 and TRBJ1-1, is EAGVVQSPRYKIIEKKQPVAFWCNPISGHNTLYWYLQNLGQGPELLIRYENEEAVDDSQLPKDRFSAERLKGVDSTLKIQPAELGDSAVYLCASSLDFGTDHTEAFFGQGTRLTVV.

V usage is TRBV19 and J usage is TRBJ2-1; 9 bases line up with TRBD1. V lost 5 bases to trimming and J lost 5 bases; unmatched junction nucleotides: 7. The germline gives CDR1 LNHDA, CDR2 SQIVND (reference sequence). The CDR3 runs 15 residues. CDR3 sequence reads: CASSRDREWDNEQFF. In DNA form, the CDR3 reads TGTGCCAGTAGTCGGGACAGGGAGTGGGACAATGAGCAGTTCTTC.

This rearrangement joins TRBV15 to TRBJ2-5, with 7 bases matching TRBD2. The J segment lost 4 bases and the V segment lost 2 bases, leaving 10 bases of the junction unmatched. Germline loops: CDR1 LNHNV, CDR2 YYDKDF (reference sequence). This CDR3 has 16 amino acids. The CDR3 loop is CATSRKATSPRETQYF. CDR3 DNA: TGTGCCACCAGCAGAAAGGCGACTAGCCCGCGAGAGACCCAGTACTTC.

V usage is TRBV5-1 and J usage is TRBJ1-2, with a tentative D call TRBD1 (6 bases). The V and J ends lost 3 bases and 4 bases respectively, with 13 bases between them. The germline CDR1 and CDR2 sequences are SGHRS and YFSETQ. The CDR3 spans 14 residues. The CDR3 spells CASSSRGHIYGYTF. The CDR3 DNA follows: TGCGCCAGCAGCTCGCGGGGGCATATCTATGGCTACACCTTC.

The chain is built from TRBV2 and TRBJ2-5; D is ambiguous. Deletions cut 7 bases from V and 5 bases from J, with 11 bases between. Germline V gene lookup returns CDR1 SNHLY and CDR2 FYNNEI. This CDR3 spans 12 amino acids. The CDR3 DNA reads TGTGCCAGCATATACTCCGGGGAGACCCAGTACTTC. Translating gives CASIYSGETQYF.

This clone was counted only a few times. The chain is built from TRBV7-3 and TRBJ1-2; TRBD1 matches 7 bases. Germline CDR1 is SGHTA and CDR2 is FQGTGA. V lost 3 bases, J lost 6 bases, and 4 bases stayed unmatched. This CDR3 spans 13 amino acids. The CDR3 loop is CASSLNRGHGYTF. The CDR3 coding sequence is TGTGCCAGCAGCTTGAACAGGGGACATGGCTACACCTTC.

The V and J genes are TRBV6-5 and TRBJ1-2, with 11 bases matching TRBD1. This CDR3 is 15 amino acids long. Germline lookup yields CDR1 MNHEY and CDR2 SVGAGI. V lost 4 bases, J lost 8 bases, and 9 bases stayed unmatched. This chain's CDR3 is CASSSHGQGALGYTF. In nucleotides, the CDR3 is TGTGCCAGCAGTTCTCACGGACAGGGGGCGTTAGGCTACACCTTC.

This chain connects TRBV4-2 to TRBJ1-3, with D possibly TRBD1 on 5 matching bases. V lost 0 bases and J 4 bases, leaving 10 bases between the germline ends. Germline V gives CDR1 LGHNA, CDR2 YNFKEQ. The CDR3 runs to 15 residues. The CDR3 loop reads CASSQDRRVGNTIYF. The CDR3 nucleotides read TGTGCCAGCAGCCAAGATCGCAGGGTAGGAAACACCATATATTTT.

V usage is TRBV7-2 and J usage is TRBJ2-5; 10 bases are shared with TRBD2. CDR3 length: 15 amino acids. J lost 6 bases, V lost 5 bases, and 9 bases had no gene match. Germline V gene lookup returns CDR1 SGHTA and CDR2 FQGNSA. The CDR3 region is CASSPLAGAAKTQYF. The CDR3 coding sequence is TGTGCCAGCAGCCCCCTAGCGGGGGCCGCGAAGACCCAGTACTTC.

The chain employs TRBV6-1 and TRBJ1-1; D remains unclear. Trimming took off 0 bases at V and 5 bases at J, with 10 bases between the two ends. The CDR3 covers 14 residues. From germline, CDR1 is MNHNS and CDR2 SASEGT. The chain's CDR3 is CASSEAPPVTEAFF. The CDR3 nucleotides read TGTGCCAGCAGTGAAGCTCCCCCTGTTACTGAAGCTTTCTTT.

The rearrangement joins TRBV28 to TRBJ2-3; possibly TRBD1 for D (6 bases). The V and J ends lost 6 bases and 4 bases respectively, with 17 bases between them. CDR1 MDHEN and CDR2 SYDVKM come from the germline V gene. The CDR3 is 15 amino acids. The CDR3 is CASSPQGNGADTQYF. The DNA for the CDR3 is TGTGCCAGCAGCCCACAGGGTAATGGGGCAGATACGCAGTATTTT.

This rearrangement joins TRBV11-3 to TRBJ2-3; 7 bases fit TRBD1. CDR3 length: 16 amino acids. Germline lookup yields CDR1 SGHNT and CDR2 YENEEA. V dropped 7 bases and J dropped 8; count of bases not matched to a gene: 18. The CDR3 bases are TGTGCCAGCACCTCCCGGACAGGAGACGGTATAAGTACGCAGTATTTT. This translates into CASTSRTGDGISTQYF.

The chain has TRBV2 and TRBJ1-5; 7 bases map to TRBD1. Germline loops: CDR1 SNHLY, CDR2 FYNNEI. There are 14 residues in the CDR3. Losses at the gene ends were 10 bases for V and 6 bases for J; bases not matched to a gene: 12. CDR3 nucleotides: TGTGCCACACGAAAAGACAGGGTTAGTCAGCCCCAGCATTTT. Its protein is CATRKDRVSQPQHF.

This chain links TRBV7-2 with TRBJ2-7, with D maybe TRBD2 (6 bases). Trimming stripped 0 bases from V and 5 bases from J, with 17 bases between. CDR1 is SGHTA and CDR2 is FQGNSA in the germline V gene. This CDR3 spans 16 amino acids. For the CDR3, the DNA is TGTGCCAGCAGCTTAGCATTTCCGGGGGAGATTCACGAGCAGTACTTC. It yields the protein CASSLAFPGEIHEQYF.

This clone appeared a single time. The chain is built from TRBV6-5 and TRBJ2-7; TRBD1 matches at 7 bases. From germline, CDR1 is MNHEY and CDR2 SVGAGI. This CDR3 comprises 13 residues. The ends lost 4 bases at V and 3 bases at J; junction bases unmatched: 3. CDR3 coding DNA: TGTGCCAGCAGTTTGGACAGGATCTACGAGCAGTACGTC. This encodes CASSLDRIYEQYV.